A selection of T cell receptor beta chains follows, all from one sample in a study of T cell responses to AZD1222 COVID-19 vaccine. Sequencing was performed with immunoSEQ multiplex PCR; in TCRdb, only in-frame clones are kept and a portion is missing. Among 85,000 or so clones listed, 70% to 90% were seen once. This material consisted of peripheral blood, taken 28 days after the second AZD1222 dose. The source is an adult who received the AZD1222 COVID-19 vaccine. CDR3s include the opening cysteine and the closing phenylalanine or tryptophan.

v_call: TRBV14
cdr3_length: 14
cdr3_aa: CASSQVSTRETQYF

v_call: TRBV19
cdr3_length: 13
cdr3_aa: CASSMGQNYGYTF

v_call: TRBV5-1
cdr3_length: 11
cdr3_aa: CASSSQYEQYF

v_call: TRBV9
cdr3_length: 10
cdr3_aa: CASSPSREYF

v_call: TRBV7-2
cdr3_length: 17
cdr3_aa: CASSLVGTGGGNQPQHF

v_call: TRBV5-1
cdr3_length: 16
cdr3_aa: CASSSPDRGYNSPLHF

v_call: TRBV10-3
cdr3_length: 14
cdr3_aa: CAIRAGDSYNEQFF

v_call: TRBV28
cdr3_length: 16
cdr3_aa: CASSSREGHLPGELFF

v_call: TRBV3-1/TRBV3-2
cdr3_length: 18
cdr3_aa: CASSQGLAGGQSSYEQYF

v_call: TRBV28
cdr3_length: 12
cdr3_aa: CASNSGSNEQYF

v_call: TRBV30
cdr3_length: 15
cdr3_aa: CALGQGWSRNYGYTF

v_call: TRBV12-3/TRBV12-4
cdr3_length: 12
cdr3_aa: CASRPGGDTQYF

v_call: TRBV19
cdr3_length: 15
cdr3_aa: CASSLDRATMNEQFF

v_call: TRBV12-3/TRBV12-4
cdr3_length: 11
cdr3_aa: CASRDSYEQYF

v_call: TRBV19
cdr3_length: 15
cdr3_aa: CASSKGHPSGNTIYF

v_call: TRBV28
cdr3_length: 11
cdr3_aa: CASSLGAVETF

v_call: TRBV13
cdr3_length: 13
cdr3_aa: CASRDGENTEAFF

v_call: TRBV6-1
cdr3_length: 14
cdr3_aa: CASSEYRGTAEAFF

v_call: TRBV5-4
cdr3_length: 14
cdr3_aa: CASSPWSGNSPLHF

v_call: TRBV6-4
cdr3_length: 13
cdr3_aa: CASSTGGPEKLFF